This T cell receptor beta chain was obtained from a study of blood T cells in healthy people across ages. This clonotype was detected only a few times. Using a J-beta primer mix together with a sample-barcoded 5' primer, a second PCR was run for about 6 to 11 cycles. TCRdb itself ran the 5' RACE reads through MiXCR, one entry per CDR3 protein. The sample contains some 560,000 distinct CDR3 sequences, about 25% of which appear only once. V lost 0 bases to trimming and J lost 1 base; unmatched junction nucleotides: 10. The CDR3 contains 18 residues. Germline CDR1 reads LGHDT; CDR2 reads YNNKEL (reference sequence). These same records also appear under a second study, on T cells of mothers and their children.

Material: blood. This chain links TRBV3-1 with TRBJ2-3; TRBD2 aligns across 7 bases. The clonotype originates from a boy younger than 10 in good health. The CDR3 nucleotides are TGTGCCAGCAGCCAAGACCCTCCCTTGGGGGGGGGCACAGATACGCAGTATTTT. Translating it yields CASSQDPPLGGGTDTQYF.